This T cell receptor (beta chain) was observed in a study of blood T cell repertoires in COVID-19 (dated by TCRdb to the early 2020s). Describing the broader study: Samples from collaborators originated in the United States, Italy and Spain and spanned both the acute and convalescent phases of COVID-19. Nearly every sample came with metadata listing a de-identified subject ID, COVID-19 status, age in years and sex. HLA class I and class II types, where available, came from metadata supplied by the sample provider rather than from assay-based typing. The dataset comprised deeply sampled blood TCRbeta repertoires from subjects exposed to, actively infected with, or recovered from COVID-19. The samples were drawn from two sources: the first 160 participants of the ongoing ImmuneRACE study, and fewer than 1,500 subjects contributed by 6 global collaborators. The material from the prospective study consisted of cDNA or gDNA derived from T cells, B-cell-depleted T cells, or PBMCs. The repertoires were released in a freely available public database intended as a resource for research on the immune response to SARS-CoV-2.

One collaborating source in Seattle enrolled patients while the patients were actively infected and followed the patients over time throughout the course of disease. Collaborating institutions collected whole blood in K2EDTA tubes following their own protocols. For TCRbeta analysis, collaborators shipped samples as frozen whole blood, isolated PBMCs, or DNA extracted from either of those sample types. The immunoSEQ Assay, a bias-controlled multiplex PCR, was used to amplify TCRbeta CDR3 regions from genomic DNA. On the study's bioinformatics: The number of nucleated cells in each sample was estimated by amplification of reference gene primers within the assay. Sequence reads were collapsed and filtered to measure the absolute abundance of every unique TCRbeta CDR3 rearrangement. For each sample, productive Simpson clonality was calculated as the square root of Simpson's diversity index across productive rearrangements. The clones in this table, taken by TCRdb from immuneACCESS, are in-frame only. Not every clone is retained; where verified, under half of the shortfall comes from an unresolved V gene, and the cause of the rest is unknown. The DNA gave D and trimming, while V, J and clone size come from that table. The table for this sample lists tens of thousands of clones; 78% of them were counted only once. More than 6% of the sample belongs to the ten largest clones.

The CDR3 runs 14 amino acids, cysteine and phenylalanine included. The CDR3 DNA has 42 bases and is translated from base 1. V has 4 bases trimmed and J has 2 bases trimmed; junction bases matching no gene number 4. The germline V gene yields SNHLY for CDR1 and FYNNEI for CDR2. On the study overall, not on this receptor specifically: How much clinical and demographic metadata was included differed by source and by participant, and the metadata was provided uncurated.

In this sample, this clone turned up a few times. What this receptor recognizes is not known. Base qualities are not at hand, and no much larger clone is one base apart. This receptor was identified in a man in his sixties or seventies with COVID-19, enrolled during active disease. The material sequenced was peripheral blood. The chain is encoded by TRBV2 joined to TRBJ2-7, with 8 middle bases fitting TRBD2. The nucleotide sequence is TGTGCCAGCAGTGGACTAGCGCAAACCTACGAGCAGTACTTC. Its coded protein is CASSGLAQTYEQYF.